A single sample is the source of the 20 T cell receptor beta chains below, sequenced in a study of response to subunit inactivated influenza vaccine. TCRdb itself ran the RT-PCR reads through MiXCR, one entry per CDR3 protein. Of more than 400,000 distinct CDR3 sequences listed, approximately 9.9% are singletons. Sequenced here: PBMCs from blood, sampled 45 days after vaccination. All receptors derive from a man in his fifties who received an inactivated influenza vaccine.

This clonotype was observed a handful of times. This rearrangement joins TRBV7-9 to TRBJ2-7, with 9 bases identical to TRBD1. Trimming removed 5 bases from V and 3 bases from J; junction bases left unmatched: 5. Germline-derived CDR1 and CDR2 are SEHNR and FQNEAQ (reference sequence). This CDR3 has 14 residues. As DNA, the CDR3 is TGTGCCAGCAGCCTGACAGGGGGGAACTACGAGCAGTACTTC. Its protein is CASSLTGGNYEQYF.

This chain uses TRBV9 with TRBJ2-1; 7 bases are shared with TRBD2. The CDR3 has 16 amino acids. The V segment lost 4 bases and the J segment 2 bases; nucleotides outside the gene matches: 9. The germline CDR1 and CDR2 sequences are SGDLS and YYNGEE. CDR3 coding DNA: TGTGCCAGCAGCCCGGGGACTAATGTCGCCTACAATGAGCAGTTCTTC. This encodes CASSPGTNVAYNEQFF.

On this clonotype itself: Possible read error: a much larger clone is one base away. The gene calls are TRBV12-3 or TRBV12-4 and TRBJ2-1; D is unresolved. The CDR3 is 20 amino acids. The CDR3 here is CPSSLIAPPKGSTGSDEQFF. Here the CDR3 DNA reads TGTCCCAGCAGTTTAATAGCCCCCCCAAAGGGATCCACCGGCAGCGATGAGCAGTTCTTC.

This clonotype was picked up many times. The chain links TRBV5-1 to TRBJ2-2, with D unclear. Germline V gene sequence: CDR1 SGHRS, CDR2 YFSETQ. The CDR3 length is 14 residues. V was trimmed by 2 bases and J by 4 bases, leaving 9 bases between them. CDR3 sequence (DNA): TGCGCCAGCAGCTTACAACCTAGCACCGGGGAGCTGTTTTTT. It translates to CASSLQPSTGELFF.

This clonotype was detected only a few times. This sequence joins TRBV10-3 and TRBJ2-7, with a weak D call TRBD2 (6 bases). The CDR3 length is 13 residues. V lost 10 bases and J 5 bases, leaving 18 bases between the germline ends. From germline, CDR1 is ENHRY and CDR2 SYGVKD. The DNA of the CDR3 is TGTGCCACCCAGGTCGGCGGGAACGACGAGCAGTACTTC. As protein: CATQVGGNDEQYF.

This clonotype was seen only a few times. The chain carries TRBV3-1 and TRBJ2-5; the match to TRBD2 covers 7 bases. There are 18 residues in the CDR3. Germline lookup yields CDR1 LGHDT and CDR2 YNNKEL (reference sequence). Losses at the gene ends were 0 bases for V and 5 bases for J; bases not matched to a gene: 15. This chain's CDR3 is CASSQDPQIRRGRETQYF. The DNA of the CDR3 is TGTGCCAGCAGCCAAGACCCCCAAATTAGGCGGGGGAGGGAGACCCAGTACTTC.

V is TRBV29-1 and J is TRBJ2-6; D not resolved. CDR1 and CDR2 (germline): SQVTM, ANQGSEA. This CDR3 is built from 13 residues. The V end was cut by 7 bases, the J end by 4 bases, with 11 bases between. CDR3 in amino acids: CSARVPGANVLTF. The CDR3 DNA reads TGCAGCGCCCGCGTCCCAGGGGCCAACGTCCTGACTTTC.

This clonotype appeared many times. The DNA for the CDR3 is TGCAGTGCTAGATCGCTACTGGGACTGGTCTACAATGAGCAGTTCTTC. It encodes CSARSLLGLVYNEQFF. The V call is TRBV20-1, the J call TRBJ2-1; possible D gene TRBD2, 6 bases. Germline assignment: CDR1 DFQATT and CDR2 SNEGSKA (reference sequence). The CDR3 contains 16 residues. V was trimmed by 2 bases and J by 3 bases, leaving 17 bases between them.

The chain has TRBV4-2 and TRBJ2-2; D might be TRBD1 or TRBD2, each matching 5 bases. V was pared by 4 bases and J by 0 bases, with 12 bases between. The CDR3 runs to 16 residues. Germline V gene sequence: CDR1 LGHNA, CDR2 YNFKEQ. CDR3 DNA: TGTGCCAGCAGCCCGCGACAGCGGACGAACACCGGGGAGCTGTTTTTT. Translation gives CASSPRQRTNTGELFF.

This clonotype was detected only a few times. The V gene is TRBV29-1, the J gene TRBJ2-7; D may correspond to TRBD1 or TRBD2 (6 bases each). Germline CDR1 is SQVTM and CDR2 is ANQGSEA. The CDR3 length is 14 residues. The V end was cut by 5 bases, the J end by 0 bases, with 14 bases between. Written as DNA, the CDR3 is TGCAGCGTTAGGGGGGTGGGAAGCTCCTACGAGCAGTACTTC. Residues: CSVRGVGSSYEQYF.

The chain has TRBV12-3 or TRBV12-4 and TRBJ1-5, with D hard to call. CDR3 length equals 13 residues. The V end lost 6 bases, the J end lost 7 bases, and 13 bases lay between the germline ends. CDR3 nucleotides: TGTGCCAGCAGAGGGTCCGGTCTGCAGCCCCAGCATTTT. It encodes CASRGSGLQPQHF.

This clonotype was seen many times. The genes are TRBV28 and TRBJ1-6; D is perhaps TRBD1 (5 bases). The CDR3 runs 17 residues. Trimming stripped 1 base from V and 3 bases from J, with 13 bases between. CDR1 is MDHEN and CDR2 is SYDVKM in the germline V gene. The CDR3 DNA is TGTGCCAGCAGTTTATTATCCGGGACGGACTATAATTCACCCCTCCACTTT. Its translation: CASSLLSGTDYNSPLHF.

This clonotype was found many times. The chain uses TRBV20-1 and TRBJ1-2; D is unresolved. Germline lookup yields CDR1 DFQATT and CDR2 SNEGSKA (reference sequence). Trimming stripped 1 base from V and 4 bases from J, with 10 bases between. CDR3 length equals 13 residues. DNA of the CDR3: TGCAGTGCTAGAGGAGGGTCGATCTATGGCTACACCTTC. Translating gives CSARGGSIYGYTF.

The chain joins TRBV24-1 to TRBJ2-1; 8 bases are shared with TRBD1. The CDR3 totals 16 residues. Trimming took 4 bases from V and 8 from J; bases not matched to a gene: 12. Looked up from germline, CDR1 is KGHDR and CDR2 is SFDVKD. The CDR3 DNA reads TGTGCCACCAGTGACCTCGGACAGGGCCTCTATTATGAGCAGTTCTTC. Its translation is CATSDLGQGLYYEQFF.

The V call is TRBV7-2, the J call TRBJ2-5; a possible D gene is TRBD1 (6 bases). The germline gives CDR1 SGHTA, CDR2 FQGNSA. Trimming cost V 5 bases and J 3 bases, with 13 bases left between them. The CDR3 consists of 14 residues. CDR3 in DNA: TGTGCCAGCAGCCCTACAGGGAGAAAAGAGACCCAGTACTTC. Amino acid sequence: CASSPTGRKETQYF. Full variable domain (rest looked up from reference TRBV7-2 and TRBJ2-5): GAGVSQSPSNKVTEKGKDVELRCDPISGHTALYWYRQSLGQGLEFLIYFQGNSAPDKSGLPSDRFSAERTGGSVSTLTIQRTQQEDSAVYLCASSPTGRKETQYFGPGTRLLVL.

Many counts were recorded for this clonotype. For the CDR3, the DNA is TGTGCCAGCCGTACACAGAATCGGCAGTTCTTC. This gives the protein CASRTQNRQFF. J is TRBJ2-1 and V is TRBV14; D is ambiguous. This CDR3 region has 11 residues. Looked up from germline, CDR1 is SGHDN and CDR2 is FVKESK. With 8 bases removed from V and 12 bases from J, the gap between germline ends came to 14 bases. Combining the CDR3 with reference TRBV14 and TRBJ2-1 gives the whole variable domain EAGVTQFPSHSVIEKGQTVTLRCDPISGHDNLYWYRRVMGKEIKFLLHFVKESKQDESGMPNNRFLAERTGGTYSTLKVQPAELEDSGVYFCASRTQNRQFFGPGTRLTVL.

This clonotype was detected many times. The V and J genes are TRBV12-3 or TRBV12-4 and TRBJ2-7, with a weak D call TRBD1 (5 bases). V dropped 2 bases and J dropped 6 bases, with 11 bases sitting between them. This CDR3 has 13 amino acids. The CDR3 here is CASSLQGSREQYF. The CDR3 coding sequence is TGTGCCAGCAGTTTACAGGGTTCCCGCGAGCAGTACTTC.

This clonotype has just one count. The V and J genes are TRBV12-3 or TRBV12-4 and TRBJ2-5, with TRBD2 matching over 7 bases. This CDR3 is 12 amino acids long. Trimming at V came to 7 bases and at J to 5 bases, leaving 4 bases not matched to a gene. The CDR3 bases are TGTGCCAGCAATTTCGGGGGGGAGACCCAGTACTTC. This codes for CASNFGGETQYF.

A remark on this clonotype: Given a much more abundant clone one base away, this may be a read error. The rearrangement joins TRBV20-1 to TRBJ2-3, with TRBD2 identical over 11 bases. CDR3 length: 16 amino acids. Germline loops: CDR1 DFQATT, CDR2 SNEGSKA (reference sequence). The CDR3 DNA is TGCTGTGCTAGAGTTGGTAGCGGGAGGGACACAGATACGCAGTATTTT. This codes for CCARVGSGRDTDTQYF.

Comment on this clonotype: A much more abundant neighbour one base away suggests this may be a read error. This rearrangement joins TRBV5-1 to TRBJ2-4; D is unresolved. CDR1 is SGHRS, CDR2 YFSETQ, per germline. The V end lost 5 bases, the J end lost 9 bases, and 15 bases lay between the germline ends. The CDR3 totals 13 residues. CDR3 sequence reads: CASRLAGVSIQYF. CDR3 DNA: TGCGCCAGCAGATTAGCTGGGGTTAGCATTCAGTACTTC.